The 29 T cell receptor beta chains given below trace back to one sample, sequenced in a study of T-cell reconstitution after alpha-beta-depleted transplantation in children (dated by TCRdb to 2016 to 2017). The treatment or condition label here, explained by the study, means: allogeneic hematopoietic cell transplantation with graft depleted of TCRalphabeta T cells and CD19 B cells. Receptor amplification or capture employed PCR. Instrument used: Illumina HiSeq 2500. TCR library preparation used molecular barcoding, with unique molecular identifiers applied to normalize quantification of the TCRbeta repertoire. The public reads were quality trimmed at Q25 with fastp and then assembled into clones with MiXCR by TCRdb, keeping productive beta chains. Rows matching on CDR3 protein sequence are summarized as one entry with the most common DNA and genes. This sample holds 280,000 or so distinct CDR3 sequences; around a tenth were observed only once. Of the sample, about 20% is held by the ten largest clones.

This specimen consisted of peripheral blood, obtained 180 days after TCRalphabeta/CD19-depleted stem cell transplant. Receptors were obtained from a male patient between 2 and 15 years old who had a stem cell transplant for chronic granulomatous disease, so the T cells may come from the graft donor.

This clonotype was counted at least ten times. CDR3 protein: CASSPPGLAGGMSSYNEQFF. The DNA for the CDR3 is TGTGCCAGCAGCCCGCCGGGACTAGCGGGGGGAATGAGCTCCTACAATGAGCAGTTCTTC. The chain joins TRBV7-2 to TRBJ2-1, with 15 bases matching TRBD2. With 5 bases clipped from V and 0 bases from J, the junction kept 11 bases outside the gene matches. CDR1 and CDR2 from the germline V gene are SGHTA and FQGNSA. The CDR3 runs 20 residues.

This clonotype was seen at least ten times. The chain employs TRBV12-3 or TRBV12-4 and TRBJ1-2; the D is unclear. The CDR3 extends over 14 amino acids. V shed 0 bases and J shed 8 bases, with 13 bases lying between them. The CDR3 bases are TGTGCCAGCAGTTTAGCGTATCGGTCGGGGGGCTACACCTTC. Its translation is CASSLAYRSGGYTF.

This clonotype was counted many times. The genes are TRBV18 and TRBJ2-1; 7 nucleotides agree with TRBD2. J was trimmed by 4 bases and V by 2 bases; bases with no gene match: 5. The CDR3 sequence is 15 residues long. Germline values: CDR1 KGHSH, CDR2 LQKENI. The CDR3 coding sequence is TGTGCCAGCTCACCAATTGGCGGGGGTTACAATGAGCAGTTCTTC. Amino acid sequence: CASSPIGGGYNEQFF.

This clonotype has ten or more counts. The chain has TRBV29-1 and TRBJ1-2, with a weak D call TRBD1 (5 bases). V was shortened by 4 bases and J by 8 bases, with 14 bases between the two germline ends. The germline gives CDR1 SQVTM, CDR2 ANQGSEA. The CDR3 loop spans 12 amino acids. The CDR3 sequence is CSVVLQGWGYTF. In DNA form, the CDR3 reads TGCAGCGTTGTGCTTCAGGGCTGGGGCTACACCTTC.

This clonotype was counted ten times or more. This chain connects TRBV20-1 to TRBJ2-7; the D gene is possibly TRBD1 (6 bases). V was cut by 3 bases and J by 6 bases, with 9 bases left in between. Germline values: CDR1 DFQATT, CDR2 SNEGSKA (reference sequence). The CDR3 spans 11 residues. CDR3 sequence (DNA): TGCAGTGCTAGTGAAGGGGGCGAGCAGTACTTC. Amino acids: CSASEGGEQYF.

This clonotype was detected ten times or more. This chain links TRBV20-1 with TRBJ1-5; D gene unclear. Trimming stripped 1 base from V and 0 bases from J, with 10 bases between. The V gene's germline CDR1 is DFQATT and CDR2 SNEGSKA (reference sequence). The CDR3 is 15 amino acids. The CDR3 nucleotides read TGCAGTGCTAGAGCACAGCCGATTAGCAATCAGCCCCAGCATTTT. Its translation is CSARAQPISNQPQHF.

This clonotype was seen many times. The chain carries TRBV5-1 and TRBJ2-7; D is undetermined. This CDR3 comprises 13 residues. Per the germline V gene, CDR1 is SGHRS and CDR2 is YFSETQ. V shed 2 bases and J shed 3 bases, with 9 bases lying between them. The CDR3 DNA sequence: TGCGCCAGCAGCTTCGACAATAACTACGAGCAGTACTTC. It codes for CASSFDNNYEQYF.

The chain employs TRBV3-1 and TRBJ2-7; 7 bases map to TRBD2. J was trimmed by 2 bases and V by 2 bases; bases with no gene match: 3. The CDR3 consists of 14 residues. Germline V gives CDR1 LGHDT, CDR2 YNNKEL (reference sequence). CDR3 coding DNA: TGTGCCAGCAGCCAAAGAGGACTAGCCTACGAGCAGTACTTC. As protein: CASSQRGLAYEQYF.

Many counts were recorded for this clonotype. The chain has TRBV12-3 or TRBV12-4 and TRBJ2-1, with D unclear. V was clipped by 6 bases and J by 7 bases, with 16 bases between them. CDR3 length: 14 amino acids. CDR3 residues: CASSPLSGPNEQFF. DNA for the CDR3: TGTGCCAGCAGCCCACTGTCGGGCCCAAATGAGCAGTTCTTC.

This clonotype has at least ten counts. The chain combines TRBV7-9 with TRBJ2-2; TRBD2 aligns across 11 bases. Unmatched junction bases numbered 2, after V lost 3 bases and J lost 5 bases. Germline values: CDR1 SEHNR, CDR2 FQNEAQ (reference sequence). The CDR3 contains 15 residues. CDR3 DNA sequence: TGTGCCAGCAGCTTCCTAGCGGGAGGAACCGGGGAGCTGTTTTTT. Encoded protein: CASSFLAGGTGELFF.

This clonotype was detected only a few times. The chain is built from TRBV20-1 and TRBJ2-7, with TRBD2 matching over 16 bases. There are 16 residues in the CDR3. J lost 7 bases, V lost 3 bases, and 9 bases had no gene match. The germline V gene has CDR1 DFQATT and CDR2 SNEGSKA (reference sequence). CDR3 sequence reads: CSASAGTSGRAGEQYF. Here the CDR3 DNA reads TGCAGTGCTAGTGCCGGGACTAGCGGGAGGGCCGGTGAGCAGTACTTC.

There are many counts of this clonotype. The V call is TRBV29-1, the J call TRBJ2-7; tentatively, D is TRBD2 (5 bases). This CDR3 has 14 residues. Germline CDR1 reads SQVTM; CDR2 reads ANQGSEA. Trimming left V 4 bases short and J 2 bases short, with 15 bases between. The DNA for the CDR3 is TGCAGCGTTGTGAGGGCAGAGCTTCCCTACGAGCAGTACTTC. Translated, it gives CSVVRAELPYEQYF.

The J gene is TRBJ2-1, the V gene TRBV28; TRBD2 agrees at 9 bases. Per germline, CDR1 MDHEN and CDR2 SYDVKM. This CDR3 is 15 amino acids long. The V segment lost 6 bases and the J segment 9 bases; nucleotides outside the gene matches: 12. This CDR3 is CASSRRISGRREQFF. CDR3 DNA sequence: TGTGCCAGCAGCCGCAGGATTAGCGGGAGACGTGAGCAGTTCTTC.

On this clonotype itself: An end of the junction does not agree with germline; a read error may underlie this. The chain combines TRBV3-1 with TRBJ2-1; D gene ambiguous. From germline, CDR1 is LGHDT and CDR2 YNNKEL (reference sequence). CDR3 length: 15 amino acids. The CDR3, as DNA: TGTGCCACCAGCCGAGGAGTCCTCTCCTACAATGAGCAGTTCTTC. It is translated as CATSRGVLSYNEQFF.

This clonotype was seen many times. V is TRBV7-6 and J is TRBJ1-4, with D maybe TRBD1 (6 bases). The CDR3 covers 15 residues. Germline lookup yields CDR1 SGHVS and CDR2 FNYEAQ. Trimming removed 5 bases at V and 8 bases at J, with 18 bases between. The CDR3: CASSTGQPTYEKLFF. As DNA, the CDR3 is TGTGCCAGCAGCACCGGACAGCCGACTTACGAAAAACTGTTTTTT.

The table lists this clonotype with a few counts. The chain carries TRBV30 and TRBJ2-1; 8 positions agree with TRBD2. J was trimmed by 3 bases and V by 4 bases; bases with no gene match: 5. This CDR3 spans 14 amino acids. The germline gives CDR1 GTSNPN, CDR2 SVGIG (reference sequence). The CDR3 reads CAWTKRENYNEQFF. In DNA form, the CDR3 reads TGTGCCTGGACGAAGCGGGAGAACTACAATGAGCAGTTCTTC.

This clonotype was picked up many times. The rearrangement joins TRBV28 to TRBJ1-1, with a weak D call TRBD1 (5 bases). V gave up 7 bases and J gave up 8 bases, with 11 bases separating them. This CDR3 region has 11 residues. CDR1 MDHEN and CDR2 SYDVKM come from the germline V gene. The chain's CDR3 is CASTEGQEAFF. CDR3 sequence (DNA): TGTGCCAGCACGGAGGGGCAGGAAGCTTTCTTT.

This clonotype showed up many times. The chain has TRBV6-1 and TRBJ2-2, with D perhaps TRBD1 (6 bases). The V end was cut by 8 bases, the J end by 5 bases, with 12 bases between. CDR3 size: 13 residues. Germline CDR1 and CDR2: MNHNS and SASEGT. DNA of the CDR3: TGTGCCAGCGACAGGACGGAAACCGGGGAGCTGTTTTTT. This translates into CASDRTETGELFF.

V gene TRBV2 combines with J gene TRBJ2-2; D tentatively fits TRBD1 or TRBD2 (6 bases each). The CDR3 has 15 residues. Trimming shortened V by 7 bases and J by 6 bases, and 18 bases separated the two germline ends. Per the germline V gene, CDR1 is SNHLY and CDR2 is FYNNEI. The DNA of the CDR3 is TGTGCCAGCATGAGGGGGGAGATGTTGCCCGGGGAGCTGTTTTTT. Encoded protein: CASMRGEMLPGELFF.

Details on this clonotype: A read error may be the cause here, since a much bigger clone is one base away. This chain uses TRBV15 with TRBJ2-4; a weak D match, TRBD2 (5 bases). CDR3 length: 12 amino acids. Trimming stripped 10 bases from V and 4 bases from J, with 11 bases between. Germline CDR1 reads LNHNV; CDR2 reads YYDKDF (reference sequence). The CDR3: CAIRGRKNIQYF. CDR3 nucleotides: TGTGCCATACGGGGTCGGAAAAACATTCAGTACTTC. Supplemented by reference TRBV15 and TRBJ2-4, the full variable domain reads DAMVIQNPRYQVTQFGKPVTLSCSQTLNHNVMYWYQQKSSQAPKLLFHYYDKDFNNEADTPDNFQSRRPNTSFCFLDIRSPGLGDTAMYLCAIRGRKNIQYFGAGTRLSVL.

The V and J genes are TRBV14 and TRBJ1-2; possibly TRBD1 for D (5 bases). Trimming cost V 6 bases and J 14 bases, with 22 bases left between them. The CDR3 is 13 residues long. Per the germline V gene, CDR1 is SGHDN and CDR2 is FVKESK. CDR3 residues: CASSTTIGVSGTF. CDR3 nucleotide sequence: TGTGCCAGCAGTACTACAATCGGGGTATCAGGGACCTTC.

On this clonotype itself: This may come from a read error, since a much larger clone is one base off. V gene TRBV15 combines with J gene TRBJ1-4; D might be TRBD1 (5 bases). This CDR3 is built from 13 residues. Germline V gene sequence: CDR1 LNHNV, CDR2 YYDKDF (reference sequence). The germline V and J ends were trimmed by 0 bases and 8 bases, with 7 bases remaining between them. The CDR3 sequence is CATSRDRTEKLFF. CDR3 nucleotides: TGTGCCACCAGCAGAGATCGGACAGAAAAACTGTTTTTT.

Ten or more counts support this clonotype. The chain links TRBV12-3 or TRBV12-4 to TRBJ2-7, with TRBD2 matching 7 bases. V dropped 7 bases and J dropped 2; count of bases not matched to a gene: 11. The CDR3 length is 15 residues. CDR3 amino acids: CASTITGGGAYEQYF. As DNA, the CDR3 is TGTGCCAGCACCATAACTGGGGGGGGAGCCTACGAGCAGTACTTC.

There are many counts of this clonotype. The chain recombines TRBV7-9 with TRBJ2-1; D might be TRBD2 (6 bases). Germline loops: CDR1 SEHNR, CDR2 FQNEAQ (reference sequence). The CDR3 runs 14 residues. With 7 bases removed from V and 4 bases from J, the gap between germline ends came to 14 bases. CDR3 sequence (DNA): TGTGCCAGCATCCTCTCCGGGAGTTACAATGAGCAGTTCTTC. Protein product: CASILSGSYNEQFF.

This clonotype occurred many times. In DNA form, the CDR3 reads TGTGCCAGCAGTTCCAACCCGGGACTAGCGTCCGGGGAGCTGTTTTTT. It yields the protein CASSSNPGLASGELFF. This rearrangement joins TRBV12-3 or TRBV12-4 to TRBJ2-2; 10 positions match TRBD2. With V trimmed by 4 bases and J by 6 bases, 8 bases remained unmatched. This CDR3 is 16 amino acids long.

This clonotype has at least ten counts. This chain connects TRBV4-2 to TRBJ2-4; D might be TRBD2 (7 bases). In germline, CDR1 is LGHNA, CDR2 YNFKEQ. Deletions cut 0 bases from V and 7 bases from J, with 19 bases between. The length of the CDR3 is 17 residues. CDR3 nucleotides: TGTGCCAGCAGCCAAGATGGGGGGGCAGGGCGGTTGAACATTCAGTACTTC. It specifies CASSQDGGAGRLNIQYF.

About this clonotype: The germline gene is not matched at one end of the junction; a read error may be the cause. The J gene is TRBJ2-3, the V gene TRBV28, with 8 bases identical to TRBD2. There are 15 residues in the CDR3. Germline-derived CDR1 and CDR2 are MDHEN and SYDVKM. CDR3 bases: TGTGCCAGCAGTACCGTGGGGGGAGCGGGAGATACGCTGTATTTT. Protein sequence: CASSTVGGAGDTLYF.

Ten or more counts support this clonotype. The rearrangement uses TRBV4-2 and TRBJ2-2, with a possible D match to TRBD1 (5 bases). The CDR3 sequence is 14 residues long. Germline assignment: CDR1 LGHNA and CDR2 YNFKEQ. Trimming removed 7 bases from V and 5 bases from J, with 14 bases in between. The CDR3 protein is CASMLGAGTGELFF. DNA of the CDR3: TGTGCCAGCATGTTAGGGGCTGGAACCGGGGAGCTGTTTTTT.

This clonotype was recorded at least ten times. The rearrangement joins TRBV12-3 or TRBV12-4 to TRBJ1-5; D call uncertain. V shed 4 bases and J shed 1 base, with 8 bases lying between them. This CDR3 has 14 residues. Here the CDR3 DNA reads TGTGCCAGCAGTTCCGAGATGAGCAATCAGCCCCAGCATTTT. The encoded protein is CASSSEMSNQPQHF.